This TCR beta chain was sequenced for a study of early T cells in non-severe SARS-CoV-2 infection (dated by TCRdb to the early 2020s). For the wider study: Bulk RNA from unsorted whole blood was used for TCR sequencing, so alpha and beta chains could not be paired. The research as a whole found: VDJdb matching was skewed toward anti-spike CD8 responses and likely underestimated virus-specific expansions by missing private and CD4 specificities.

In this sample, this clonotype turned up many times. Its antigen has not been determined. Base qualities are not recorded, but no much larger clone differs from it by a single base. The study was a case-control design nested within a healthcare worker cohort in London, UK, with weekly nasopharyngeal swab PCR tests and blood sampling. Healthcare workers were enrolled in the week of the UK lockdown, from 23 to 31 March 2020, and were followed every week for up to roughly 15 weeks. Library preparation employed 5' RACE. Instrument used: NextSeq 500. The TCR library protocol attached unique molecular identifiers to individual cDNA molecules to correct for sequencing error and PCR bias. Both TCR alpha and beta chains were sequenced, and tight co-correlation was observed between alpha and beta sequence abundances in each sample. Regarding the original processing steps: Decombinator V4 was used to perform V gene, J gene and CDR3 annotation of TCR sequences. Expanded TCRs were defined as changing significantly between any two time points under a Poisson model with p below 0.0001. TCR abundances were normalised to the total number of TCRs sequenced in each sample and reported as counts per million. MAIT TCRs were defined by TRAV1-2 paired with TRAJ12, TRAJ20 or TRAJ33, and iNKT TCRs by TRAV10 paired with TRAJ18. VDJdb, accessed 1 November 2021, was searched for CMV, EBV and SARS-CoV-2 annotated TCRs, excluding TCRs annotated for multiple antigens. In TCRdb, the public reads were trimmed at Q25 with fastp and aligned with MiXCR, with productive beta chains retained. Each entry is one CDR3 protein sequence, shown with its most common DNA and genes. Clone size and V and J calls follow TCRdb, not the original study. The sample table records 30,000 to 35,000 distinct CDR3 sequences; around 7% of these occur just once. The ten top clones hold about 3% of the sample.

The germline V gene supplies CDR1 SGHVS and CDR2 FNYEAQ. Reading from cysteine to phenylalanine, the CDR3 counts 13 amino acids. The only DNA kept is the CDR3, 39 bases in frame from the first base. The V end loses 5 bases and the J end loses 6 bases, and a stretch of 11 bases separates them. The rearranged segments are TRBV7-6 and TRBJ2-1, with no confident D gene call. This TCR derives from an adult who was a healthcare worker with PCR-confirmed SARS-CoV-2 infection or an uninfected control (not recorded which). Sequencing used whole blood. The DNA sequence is TGTGCCAGCAGCCTCGCTAGATCCAATGAGCAGTTCTTC. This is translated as CASSLARSNEQFF.